Listed below are T cell receptor beta chains from one sample, sequenced in a study of identical twins. TCRdb called the 5' RACE reads again in MiXCR, with one record for every CDR3 protein. The top ten clones hold about 14% of a sample with around 230,000 distinct CDR3 sequences, around 6.5% of them seen once. The data also belong to a second study, concerning T cells expressing NK-cell markers.

Material for sequencing was CD8+ T cells sorted from blood. Receptors were obtained from a woman aged 18-35 years in good health. The conserved cysteine and the conserved F or W are not part of the CDR3 here. A D gene is named only where the DNA matches it firmly.

CDR3aa | v_gene | d_gene | j_gene | len
ASSSREGASGANVLT | TRBV13 | - | TRBJ2-6 | 15
ASSPDRGNEQF | TRBV5-1 | - | TRBJ2-1 | 11
ASSKGTSGAYNEQF | TRBV6-2/TRBV6-3 | TRBD2 | TRBJ2-1 | 14
ASSPWGGGNQPQH | TRBV5-1 | - | TRBJ1-5 | 13
AIREDRGRMNTEAF | TRBV10-3 | TRBD1 | TRBJ1-1 | 14
ASSQDRKRGPTNEQF | TRBV3-1 | TRBD2 | TRBJ2-1 | 15
ASSDGGEQF | TRBV9 | - | TRBJ2-1 | 9
ASSPPGTSHEQF | TRBV9 | TRBD2 | TRBJ2-1 | 12
ASSYGRIEAF | TRBV6-2/TRBV6-3 | - | TRBJ1-1 | 10
ASSLGSDQETQY | TRBV12-3/TRBV12-4 | - | TRBJ2-5 | 12
SATGQVDTDTQY | TRBV20-1 | TRBD1 | TRBJ2-3 | 12
ATQGDGYT | TRBV12-3/TRBV12-4 | TRBD1 | TRBJ1-2 | 8
SARGLAGTAEQF | TRBV20-1 | TRBD2 | TRBJ2-1 | 12
ASRKIQGAGELF | TRBV12-3/TRBV12-4 | TRBD1 | TRBJ2-2 | 12
ASRGTDNHQPQH | TRBV19 | TRBD1 | TRBJ1-5 | 12
SASDVTLYEQY | TRBV20-1 | - | TRBJ2-7 | 11
ASSFGLVVEQF | TRBV7-9 | TRBD2 | TRBJ2-1 | 11
ASSFSRGTYEQY | TRBV5-5 | - | TRBJ2-7 | 12
SVADVSTDTQY | TRBV29-1 | - | TRBJ2-3 | 11
ASRGGEKLF | TRBV6-6 | - | TRBJ1-4 | 9
ASSEEPVRSYNSPLH | TRBV6-1 | - | TRBJ1-6 | 15
ASGPTGREGYT | TRBV9 | TRBD1 | TRBJ1-2 | 11
ASSLDQKLF | TRBV7-6 | - | TRBJ1-4 | 9
ASSASGGGYGYT | TRBV27 | - | TRBJ1-2 | 12
SAPVAAAITSSYEQY | TRBV20-1 | - | TRBJ2-7 | 15
ASSLGLGQNEQF | TRBV19 | TRBD2 | TRBJ2-1 | 12
ASSGGDGYT | TRBV4-3 | - | TRBJ1-2 | 9
ASSELGNYGYT | TRBV25-1 | - | TRBJ1-2 | 11
ASSLRGSVDEQY | TRBV7-6 | - | TRBJ2-7 | 12
ASSFSLSLQETQY | TRBV7-9 | - | TRBJ2-5 | 13
ASSHPSTSGRTGELF | TRBV5-6 | TRBD2 | TRBJ2-2 | 15
ASSRDGGHYEQY | TRBV12-3/TRBV12-4 | - | TRBJ2-7 | 12
ASSFWDRASYGYT | TRBV12-3/TRBV12-4 | TRBD1 | TRBJ1-2 | 13
ASSQARGQPQH | TRBV4-3 | - | TRBJ1-5 | 11
ASSSERTSGTQY | TRBV7-9 | TRBD2 | TRBJ2-3 | 12
ASSFSRGAEGTGELF | TRBV12-3/TRBV12-4 | - | TRBJ2-2 | 15
ASRSIGQFNEQF | TRBV6-1 | - | TRBJ2-1 | 12